Listed here are 11 T cell receptor beta chains from one sample, sequenced in a study of beta chain features in type 1 diabetes. Study results and caveats: Among all four CD4+ subsets, Type 1 diabetes patients had TCRB CDR3s that were moderately but significantly shorter.

No antigen has been assigned to these receptors. Expressed TCRB transcripts got sequenced, as all isolated RNA was reverse transcribed. Assay used: immunoSEQ multiplex PCR; TCRdb lists only in-frame clones, some missing. The sample lists approximately 46,000 clones, roughly 47% occurring once. Sequenced sample: stem cell memory CD4+ T cells from blood. These receptors all come from a man aged 30-40 years with type 1 diabetes.

The V call is TRBV5-4, the J call TRBJ1-2, with TRBD1 matching 7 bases. The trim removed 4 bases at V and 7 bases at J, leaving 10 bases unmatched. From germline, CDR1 is SGHNT and CDR2 YYREEE (reference sequence). The length of the CDR3 is 14 residues. In DNA, the CDR3 is TGTGCCAGCAGCCGATCCGGCACAGGGGTTGGCTACACCTTC. It is translated as CASSRSGTGVGYTF. Full variable domain (missing parts from reference TRBV5-4 and TRBJ1-2): ETGVTQSPTHLIKTRGQQVTLRCSSQSGHNTVSWYQQALGQGPQFIFQYYREEENGRGNFPPRFSGLQFPNYSSELNVNALELDDSALYLCASSRSGTGVGYTFGSGTRLTVV.

A word on this clone: The junction does not match germline at one end; this may be a read error. The chain couples TRBV28 to TRBJ2-2; 7 bases fit TRBD1. The CDR3 covers 14 residues. The germline gives CDR1 MDHEN, CDR2 SYDVKM. The CDR3: CASNLQDRTGELFF. CDR3 nucleotides: TGTGCCAGCAATTTACAGGACAGGACCGGGGAGCTGTTTTTT.

This clone was found a few times. V gene TRBV5-6 combines with J gene TRBJ1-1; 9 bases line up with TRBD1. Germline lookup yields CDR1 SGHDT and CDR2 YYEEEE. Trimming removed 5 bases from V and 5 bases from J; junction bases left unmatched: 13. CDR3 length: 16 residues. The CDR3 DNA follows: TGTGCCAGCAGTTTGCCCCTCGGACAGGGGATAACTGAAGCTTTCTTT. Amino acid sequence: CASSLPLGQGITEAFF.

In its sample, this clone was seen a few times. The chain recombines TRBV15 with TRBJ2-2, with D hard to call. Trimming left V 1 base short and J 3 bases short, with 9 bases between. The CDR3 extends over 15 amino acids. Germline loops: CDR1 LNHNV, CDR2 YYDKDF (reference sequence). CDR3 bases: TGTGCCACCAGCAGAGGGGCATCTTACACCGGGGAGCTGTTTTTT. This codes for CATSRGASYTGELFF. Variable domain in full (rest from reference TRBV15 and TRBJ2-2): DAMVIQNPRYQVTQFGKPVTLSCSQTLNHNVMYWYQQKSSQAPKLLFHYYDKDFNNEADTPDNFQSRRPNTSFCFLDIRSPGLGDTAMYLCATSRGASYTGELFFGEGSRLTVL.

The rearrangement uses TRBV5-1 and TRBJ1-1, with a weak D call TRBD1 (6 bases). This CDR3 is 16 amino acids long. V dropped 2 bases and J dropped 0 bases, with 14 bases sitting between them. Per germline, CDR1 SGHRS and CDR2 YFSETQ. CDR3 sequence (DNA): TGCGCCAGCAGCTTATCTCCAGGGGCCCTGAACACTGAAGCTTTCTTT. It yields the protein CASSLSPGALNTEAFF.

The chain carries TRBV4-2 and TRBJ2-7; the match to TRBD1 covers 8 bases. This CDR3 region has 17 residues. CDR1 LGHNA and CDR2 YNFKEQ come from the germline V gene. The V and J ends lost 1 base and 2 bases, in that order; junction bases with no gene match: 10. The CDR3 DNA reads as TGTGCCAGCAGCCAAGGCCGACAGGGGTACTACCCCTACGAGCAGTACTTC. Translated, it gives CASSQGRQGYYPYEQYF.

In its sample, this clone was seen a few times. The chain joins TRBV20-1 to TRBJ2-3; D is ambiguous. V lost 6 bases, J lost 5 bases, and 9 bases lay in between. The CDR3 has 11 residues. Germline CDR1 and CDR2: DFQATT and SNEGSKA (reference sequence). The CDR3 bases are TGCAGTGCCTACCGAGGAGATACGCAGTATTTT. This encodes CSAYRGDTQYF.

This chain connects TRBV7-2 to TRBJ2-1; possibly TRBD2 for D (5 bases). Trimming took off 1 base at V and 2 bases at J, with 9 bases between the two ends. In germline, CDR1 is SGHTA, CDR2 FQGNSA. This CDR3 comprises 15 residues. CDR3 sequence (DNA): TGTGCCAGCAGCTTAGGAGGGCGGGCCTACAATGAGCAGTTCTTC. It codes for CASSLGGRAYNEQFF.

The chain joins TRBV20-1 to TRBJ1-2; no clear D. Germline CDR1 reads DFQATT; CDR2 reads SNEGSKA (reference sequence). Deletions cut 6 bases from V and 14 bases from J, with 13 bases between. The CDR3 is made up of 9 amino acids. CDR3 residues: CSAPRPGTF. The DNA for the CDR3 is TGCAGTGCGCCGCGGCCGGGGACCTTC.

This clone appeared a single time. The chain couples TRBV6-1 to TRBJ2-5; D ambiguous. CDR1 is MNHNS and CDR2 is SASEGT in the germline V gene. Trimming pared 1 base from V and 4 bases from J, leaving 7 bases between. There are 13 residues in the CDR3. CDR3 bases: TGTGCCAGCAGTGAAGTTATCTCAGAGACCCAGTACTTC. Amino acid sequence: CASSEVISETQYF.

This clone was seen a handful of times. The CDR3, as DNA: TGTGCCAGCAGTTCTCTACCTAACACTGAAGCTTTCTTT. This gives the protein CASSSLPNTEAFF. The V gene is TRBV13, the J gene TRBJ1-1; D gene unclear. The V gene's germline CDR1 is PRHDT and CDR2 FYEKMQ (reference sequence). The CDR3 extends over 13 amino acids. V gave up 6 bases and J gave up 2 bases, with 10 bases separating them.